The rows below give T cell receptor beta chains drawn from one sample of a study of T-cell reconstitution after alpha-beta-depleted transplantation in children. TCRdb passed the PCR reads through MiXCR, listing each CDR3 protein once. The sample records about 230,000 distinct CDR3 sequences, roughly a tenth being singletons. The starting material was PBMCs from the stem cell graft donor, obtained from the stem cell graft. These receptors all come from a human donor who donated a stem cell graft to a child with SCID. The CDR3 runs from the conserved cysteine through the conserved F or W. Each record gives: clone size, V gene, J gene, D gene, CDR3 protein, CDR3 DNA. D genes are given only for firm matches. Rows give clone size only sometimes, using once, few, many, or a class for an expanded clone.

many	TRBV5-1	TRBJ1-1	NA	CASSPGRLLMGNTEAFF	TGCGCCAGCAGCCCGGGTCGGCTACTTATGGGGAACACTGAAGCTTTCTTT
many	TRBV5-1	TRBJ2-7	NA	CASRPTNSYEQYF	TGCGCCAGCAGGCCGACTAACAGCTACGAGCAGTACTTC
many	TRBV5-5	TRBJ1-1	NA	CASSWAPNTEAFF	TGTGCCAGCAGCTGGGCCCCGAACACTGAAGCTTTCTTT
NA	TRBV9	TRBJ1-5	NA	CASSVRQHNQPQHF	TGTGCCAGCAGCGTGCGACAGCACAATCAGCCCCAGCATTTT
many	TRBV5-1	TRBJ1-3	NA	CASSLAPPGNTIYF	TGCGCCAGCAGCTTGGCGCCGCCTGGAAACACCATATATTTT
NA	TRBV15	TRBJ1-4	TRBD1	CATSRGGTGPWTNEKLFF	TGTGCCACCAGCAGAGGAGGGACAGGCCCTTGGACTAATGAAAAACTGTTTTTT
many	TRBV7-2	TRBJ1-2	NA	CASSLNSYGYTF	TGTGCCAGCAGCTTAAACAGCTATGGCTACACCTTC
many	TRBV5-1	TRBJ1-5	NA	CASSPEGGFNQPQHF	TGCGCCAGCAGCCCCGAGGGCGGATTCAATCAGCCCCAGCATTTT
NA	TRBV20-1	TRBJ1-1	TRBD1	CSAPRQGTMNTEAFF	TGCAGTGCTCCGAGACAGGGCACCATGAACACTGAAGCTTTCTTT
many	TRBV4-1	TRBJ1-1	TRBD1	CASSHLRQGRAEAFF	TGCGCCAGCAGCCATCTAAGACAGGGTAGGGCTGAAGCTTTCTTT
many	TRBV5-1	TRBJ2-7	TRBD1	CASSSPWTGDYEQYF	TGCGCCAGCAGCTCCCCCTGGACAGGGGACTACGAGCAGTACTTC
many	TRBV29-1	TRBJ2-3	NA	CSVPRGALRTDTQYF	TGCAGCGTCCCCCGAGGGGCCCTACGCACAGATACGCAGTATTTT
many	TRBV12-3/TRBV12-4	TRBJ1-5	TRBD1	CASRDRGLSNQPQHF	TGTGCCAGCAGGGACAGGGGGCTGAGCAATCAGCCCCAGCATTTT
many	TRBV4-2	TRBJ2-3	TRBD2	CASSRTKLTASGTSTDTQYF	TGTGCCAGCAGCCGTACGAAACTGACCGCTAGCGGGACAAGCACAGATACGCAGTATTTT
many	TRBV12-3/TRBV12-4	TRBJ1-4	NA	CASSFSGQRDEKLFF	TGTGCCAGCAGCTTCTCGGGACAAAGGGATGAAAAACTGTTTTTT
NA	TRBV20-1	TRBJ1-1	NA	CSARDRSGGTEAFF	TGCAGTGCTAGAGATCGTTCGGGCGGGACTGAAGCTTTCTTT
NA	TRBV7-2	TRBJ2-1	NA	CASSSQVKSSYNEQFF	TGTGCCAGCAGCTCACAGGTGAAAAGCTCCTACAATGAGCAGTTCTTC
many	TRBV4-1	TRBJ2-1	TRBD2	CASSQDATSLDEQFF	TGCGCCAGCAGCCAAGATGCGACTAGCCTGGATGAGCAGTTCTTC
many	TRBV30	TRBJ2-7	TRBD1	CAWSGTGGYEQYF	TGTGCCTGGAGTGGGACAGGGGGCTACGAGCAGTACTTC
many	TRBV7-2	TRBJ2-6	NA	CASSLRGLNGANVLTF	TGTGCCAGCAGCTTACGGGGCCTGAATGGGGCCAACGTCCTGACTTTC
many	TRBV20-1	TRBJ1-3	NA	CSSSSTAGNTIYF	TGCAGTTCTTCTTCGACAGCTGGAAACACCATATATTTT
few	TRBV12-3/TRBV12-4	TRBJ2-1	TRBD2	CASSLIAGAGHTEQFF	TGTGCCAGCAGTTTAATTGCGGGAGCGGGGCACACTGAGCAGTTCTTC
many	TRBV2	TRBJ1-1	NA	CASRHTGTEAFF	TGTGCCAGCAGACATACAGGGACTGAAGCTTTCTTT
many	TRBV5-5	TRBJ2-7	TRBD2	CASSSGGYGYEQYF	TGTGCCAGCAGCTCGGGGGGATACGGCTACGAGCAGTACTTC
many	TRBV20-1	TRBJ1-4	NA	CSAREGFAGDEKLFF	TGCAGTGCTAGAGAGGGTTTCGCGGGTGATGAAAAACTGTTTTTT
many	TRBV5-1	TRBJ2-7	NA	CASSLGVTAYEQYF	TGCGCCAGCAGCTTGGGTGTCACAGCCTACGAGCAGTACTTC
many	TRBV2	TRBJ2-1	NA	CASSTPEQFGEQFF	TGTGCCAGCAGTACCCCGGAGCAATTCGGTGAGCAGTTCTTC
many	TRBV5-1	TRBJ2-7	NA	CASSLTTGSYLEQYF	TGCGCCAGCAGCTTGACTACCGGGAGCTACCTCGAGCAGTACTTC
many	TRBV29-1	TRBJ1-2	TRBD1	CSVRTGPYGYTF	TGCAGCGTTCGGACAGGCCCTTATGGCTACACCTTC
many	TRBV20-1	TRBJ1-2	NA	CSARDVGVWGNGYTF	TGCAGTGCTAGAGATGTCGGGGTTTGGGGAAATGGCTACACCTTC
many	TRBV7-3	TRBJ2-7	NA	CASSLNPRGFGVLGEQYF	TGTGCCAGCAGCTTAAACCCCCGCGGCTTCGGGGTTTTGGGCGAGCAGTACTTC